What follows is one T cell receptor (beta chain) and its context. Its antigen remains unidentified. The data stem from a study of cytomegalovirus exposure and HLA in healthy donors. Turning to the study itself: Ancestry clustering placed around 80% of 350 to 500 genotyped donors in the Caucasian-associated cluster. The study's findings and limits: Later analysis reportedly placed an Asian-associated ancestry cluster below the roughly 680-donor mean in N-insertions. Later on, an analysis found that several of the most significant clusters appeared to be linked to common viral pathogens, which included parvovirus B19.

The PCR employed 60 Vbeta primers together with 13 Jbeta primers. Libraries were prepared by immunoSEQ multiplex PCR; TCRdb keeps only in-frame clonotypes and omits some of them. Of over 95,000 clones in the sample, roughly 69% were seen once. There are 14 residues in the CDR3. V lost 6 bases and J lost 4; bases outside the gene matches: 7. Germline CDR1 reads MDHEN; CDR2 reads SYDVKM. The sequenced material came from PBMCs. The chain carries TRBV28 and TRBJ2-3; 7 bases align to TRBD2. The TCR sequence derives from a human donor in good health. CDR3 sequence (DNA): TGTGCCAGCAGGTTAGGACTAGGGCCAGATACGCAGTATTTT. Protein: CASRLGLGPDTQYF.